This T cell receptor (beta chain) originates from a study of T cells after yellow fever vaccination (dated by TCRdb to about 2019). Regarding the research as a whole: The SMART-Seq v4 Ultra Low Input RNA kit was used to prepare libraries from fractions with low cell numbers. Blood was collected at multiple timepoints before and after primary and secondary immunization, and bulk PBMC replicates and cell subsets were isolated. To follow T-cell clones before and after primary and booster YFV17D yellow fever vaccination, bulk TCR alpha and beta repertoires were sequenced over time. Two healthy male donors, one aged 18 to 29 and one aged 30 to 40 years, made up the cohort. Summary of the overall study and its limitations: A small fraction of clonotypes appeared in both the CD4 and CD8 compartments, likely as a result of convergent recombination. The study included only a couple of donors, which limits how far the findings can be generalized. After the booster, most clones that had expanded after primary vaccination were detected again (around 96% of CD4 and about 88% of CD8), suggesting broad maintenance of memory. Computational filtering was needed because FACS-sorted repertoires could contain abundant contaminating clonotypes from the bulk population. The secondary T-cell response was found to be weaker but faster than the primary response, with a peak reached on day 5 rather than on day 15.

Sequences SSHAT (CDR1) and FNYEAQ (CDR2) are obtained from the germline V gene (reference sequence). From the cysteine through the phenylalanine, the CDR3 covers 11 amino acids. Here the CDR3 DNA is all that survives: 33 bases in frame from base 1. Reading the label with the study, this specimen's treatment or condition is: live attenuated yellow fever vaccine strain. At each blood-draw timepoint, two biological replicates of bulk PBMCs were collected. PBMCs were isolated from peripheral blood using a standard Ficoll-Paque protocol. TriZol was used to extract RNA from bulk PBMCs, CD4 and CD8 fractions, and dextramer-positive and dextramer-negative fractions. Concerning this clonotype: This receptor's antigen is unknown. Germline and junction disagree at one end, which may indicate a read error.

TCR cDNA was made using 5'RACE template switching, a step that added a universal primer site and unique molecular identifiers. cDNA synthesis was primed from both the TCR alpha and TCR beta constant segments. Two PCR steps were used to amplify libraries, with sample barcodes and sequencing adapters being added in the second step. Sequencing of libraries was done on Illumina HiSeq 2500 (2x100 bp) or NovaSeq (2x150 bp). Per the authors' processing: Demultiplexing of reads and collapsing into UMI consensus sequences were performed with MIGEC, and V(D)J alignment was carried out with MiXCR. Vaccine-responding clonotypes were identified with edgeR using replicate PBMC samples, with FDR below 0.01 and a log2 fold change above 5 up to day 15 being required. Bulk clonotypes were assigned CD4 or CD8 identity according to which sequenced CD4 or CD8 repertoire held them at higher abundance. The public reads were quality trimmed at Q25 with fastp and then assembled into clones with MiXCR by TCRdb, keeping productive beta chains. Merged by CDR3 protein, the rows form single entries marked with the most common genes and DNA. These V and J calls are TCRdb output, not the study's own analysis. Recorded for this sample are 500,000 to 550,000 distinct CDR3 sequences; less than 25% of them occurred a single time. Approximately 15% of the sample is held by the ten biggest clonotypes.

This receptor was obtained from a man younger than 35 who received the YFV17D yellow fever vaccine. The chain uses TRBV7-7 and TRBJ2-2, and the D gene may be TRBD2, 5 bases matching. The sample in question was PBMCs, obtained 21 days after the first yellow fever vaccination. This receptor carries the CDR3 CASSLDGELVF. The nucleotides read TGTGCTAGCAGCTTAGACGGGGAGCTGGTTTTT.